This entry describes one TCR beta chain. These data are taken from a study of blood T cell repertoires in COVID-19. Produced via immunoSEQ multiplex PCR; TCRdb's table is partial and in-frame only. The data hold 200,000 to 300,000 clones, with 87% observed a single time. V gave up 3 bases and J gave up 3 bases, with 10 bases separating them. Germline V lookup: CDR1 SGHNT, CDR2 YYREEE (reference sequence). The CDR3 extends over 14 amino acids. The specimen sequenced was peripheral blood. The chain is built from TRBV5-4 and TRBJ1-3; D is uncertain. The origin of this receptor is a man aged 55 to 70 who had recovered from COVID-19. The CDR3 DNA follows: TGTGCCAGCAGCTCGACAACCGGTGGAAACACCATATATTTT. This codes for CASSSTTGGNTIYF.